The source of this T cell receptor beta chain is a study of shared clonotypes between healthy human individuals. The donors, all of them Caucasian adults, lived in Nashville, Tennessee. CD4+ cell separation produced CD45RA+ naive and CD45RA-negative memory subsets. General study results and limits: Donor scarcity curtailed the genetic and exposure-history diversity represented herein.

The CDR3 has 13 amino acids. The germline gives CDR1 GTSNPN, CDR2 SVGIG (reference sequence). Deletions cut 1 base from V and 4 bases from J, with 10 bases between. Data came from immunoSEQ multiplex PCR; TCRdb stores just in-frame clones and leaves some out. The table shows around 2.5 million clones, with 93% occurring only once. As to this clone: Antigen: not known.

V and J are TRBV30 and TRBJ1-1, with unresolved D. The TCR comes from a man between 18 and 29 years old in good health. Some clones in this sample may be carry-over from other donors' samples. The sequenced sample consisted of naive CD4+ T cells from PBMCs. Regarding subset: CD45RA+ positively selected. CDR3 region: CAWSARASTEAFF. The CDR3 DNA follows: TGTGCCTGGAGTGCCCGAGCCTCCACTGAAGCTTTCTTT.